The table lists the clone carrying this T cell receptor (beta chain) with a count of one. As yet, its antigen is unknown. These data originate in a study of PD-1 blockade in classical Hodgkin lymphoma. Study conclusions and caveats: Complete responders matched newly diagnosed patients in baseline diversity. Newly diagnosed patients were said to have less baseline TCR diversity than healthy donors did.

V lost 3 bases and J 3 bases, leaving 12 bases between the germline ends. CDR1 SNHLY and CDR2 FYNNEI come from the germline V gene. The CDR3 is 14 residues long. The time point: cycle 4 day 1 (C4D1), after five to seven weeks of nivolumab. Each patient relapsed following autologous stem cell transplantation, and prior brentuximab vedotin exposure differed. Thawed PBMCs were the source of CD8+ T cells, obtained through magnetic negative selection. Profiled with immunoSEQ multiplex PCR; TCRdb holds only in-frame clones, not every one. Among around 4,500 clones listed, 65% to 80% were seen once. The sample here was CD8+ T cells from blood, taken before the fourth cycle of nivolumab. V and J are TRBV2 and TRBJ2-7; D uncertain. The clonotype originates from a human donor with classical Hodgkin lymphoma. DNA of the CDR3: TGTGCCAGCAGTGATTTTGGACGGAACTACGAGCAGTACTTC. It encodes CASSDFGRNYEQYF.